The T cell receptor beta chain under discussion was sequenced for a study of blood T cell repertoires in COVID-19 (dated by TCRdb to about 2020). For context, the study as a whole: Collaborator samples came from the United States, Italy and Spain and covered acute and convalescent phases of COVID-19. The prospective study material was composed of cDNA or gDNA derived from T cells, B-cell-depleted T cells, or PBMCs. Deeply sampled blood TCRbeta repertoires from subjects exposed to, actively infected with, or recovered from COVID-19 were included in the dataset. A freely available public database, intended as a resource for researchers studying the immune response to SARS-CoV-2, is where the repertoires were released. The samples were drawn from the first 160 participants of the ongoing ImmuneRACE study and from over 950 subjects provided by 6 global collaborators. Sample metadata almost always included a de-identified subject ID, COVID-19 status, age in years and sex. Where available, HLA class I and class II types were obtained from metadata supplied by the sample provider rather than from assay-based typing. The paper's findings and limits, for the study overall: How much clinical and demographic metadata was included differed by source and by participant, and the metadata was provided uncurated.

TCRbeta CDR3 regions were amplified from genomic DNA by means of the immunoSEQ Assay, a bias-controlled multiplex PCR. The original pipeline was this. The number of nucleated cells in each sample was estimated by amplification of reference gene primers within the assay. To quantify the absolute abundance of each unique TCRbeta CDR3 rearrangement, sequence reads were collapsed and filtered. For each sample, productive Simpson clonality was calculated by taking the square root of Simpson's diversity index across productive rearrangements. The clones in this table, taken by TCRdb from immuneACCESS, are in-frame only. Not every clone is retained; where verified, under half of the shortfall comes from an unresolved V gene, and the cause of the rest is unknown. Clone size and the V and J calls come from that table; the DNA yielded D and trimming. For this sample there are over 200,000 clones; over 80% appear just once. Of the sample, about 4% falls within the top ten clones.

As to this clone: Its recognized antigen is unknown. There are no base qualities to consult, and no much larger clone falls within one base.

The CDR3 sequence holds 15 residues, the cysteine and phenylalanine included. Left in the record is the CDR3 DNA by itself, 45 bases read in frame from the first base. CDR1 and CDR2 were assigned from the germline V gene as SGHRS and YFSETQ. Germline trimming: 3 bases from V, 2 bases from J; junction bases outside gene matches: 6. Participants in the prospective study were aged roughly 18 to 95 years, lived in 20 to 25 United States geographic areas, and enrolled through a virtual design. To assign participants to cohorts, the prospective study relied on clinical history that participants themselves reported in a screening survey and a study questionnaire. Exposed participants were defined as having been in contact with someone with a PCR-confirmed or clinician-diagnosed COVID-19 case within 2 weeks of study entry. In the prospective study, whole blood, serum and a nasopharyngeal or oropharyngeal swab were collected from each participant by mobile phlebotomists. Participants in the prospective study had the option to provide additional blood draws and questionnaires over a roughly two-month period. Prospective study blood samples were shipped either frozen or at room temperature before DNA extraction.

This TCR derives from a woman aged 30 to 39 who had been exposed to COVID-19. Here the chain combines TRBV5-1 and TRBJ2-3; TRBD2 aligns with 7 central bases. Material for sequencing was PBMCs or T cells enriched from blood (not recorded which). The CDR3 sequence is CASSSSAGTTDTQYF. In nucleotide form, the sequence is TGCGCCAGCAGCTCCTCAGCGGGGACCACAGATACGCAGTATTTT. The full variable domain, with segments outside the CDR3 supplied by the reference TRBV5-1 and TRBJ2-3 proteins, appears as KAGVTQTPRYLIKTRGQQVTLSCSPISGHRSVSWYQQTPGQGLQFLFEYFSETQRNKGNFPGRFSGRQFSNSRSEMNVSTLELGDSALYLCASSSSAGTTDTQYFGPGTRLTVL.